The 8 T cell receptor beta chains below all came from one sample that was sequenced in a study of shared clonotypes between healthy human individuals. Produced via immunoSEQ multiplex PCR; TCRdb's table is partial and in-frame only. This sample has roughly 1,800,000 clones; approximately 94% occur once, and the top ten carry approximately 1.2%. Positively selected for CCR7, the CD45RO-negative cells used as naive CD8 cells excluded terminally differentiated effector memory CD45RA+ cells. Sample: naive CD8+ T cells sorted from blood. These receptors all stem from a man aged 18 to 30 in good health.

The chain is built from TRBV6-5 and TRBJ1-4; D gene uncertain. This CDR3 spans 13 amino acids. In germline, CDR1 is MNHEY, CDR2 SVGAGI. V lost 6 bases to trimming and J lost 5 bases, with 10 bases between them. The CDR3 DNA reads as TGTGCCAGCAGACAGCGGGGAAATGAAAAACTGTTTTTT. Its protein is CASRQRGNEKLFF.

This clone was picked up one time. The V call is TRBV27, the J call TRBJ2-1; D could derive from TRBD1 or TRBD2 (7 bases each). Deletions cut 8 bases from V and 7 bases from J, with 12 bases between. This CDR3 spans 12 amino acids. The germline V gene encodes CDR1 MNHEY and CDR2 SMNVEV (reference sequence). The CDR3 region has the DNA TGTGCCAGCGGAGCGGGACAGAATGAGCAGTTCTTC. Translating gives CASGAGQNEQFF.

The chain combines TRBV5-1 with TRBJ1-3; D unclear. V was cut by 2 bases and J by 2 bases, with 8 bases left in between. The CDR3 spans 14 residues. Germline V gives CDR1 SGHRS, CDR2 YFSETQ. The CDR3 protein is CASSFGVTGNTIYF. The CDR3 bases are TGCGCCAGCAGCTTCGGGGTGACTGGAAACACCATATATTTT.

The chain recombines TRBV9 with TRBJ2-1; D gene uncertain. From germline, CDR1 is SGDLS and CDR2 YYNGEE. The CDR3 has 15 amino acids. With 0 bases removed from V and 0 bases from J, the gap between germline ends came to 7 bases. The CDR3 nucleotides are TGTGCCAGCAGCGTAGGGTTCAGCTCCTACAATGAGCAGTTCTTC. The encoded protein is CASSVGFSSYNEQFF.

In regard to this clone: An end of the junction differs from the germline gene, which may be a read error. J is TRBJ2-7 and V is TRBV9; a possible D gene is TRBD1 (5 bases). In germline, CDR1 is SGDLS, CDR2 YYNGEE. The CDR3 totals 13 residues. In DNA, the CDR3 is TGTGCCAGCACCGTAGGGGAAGGCTACGAGCAGTACTTC. Translation gives CASTVGEGYEQYF.

V gene TRBV18 combines with J gene TRBJ2-1; tentatively, D is TRBD2 (6 bases). This CDR3 is 16 amino acids long. V dropped 4 bases and J dropped 3 bases, with 16 bases sitting between them. Germline V gives CDR1 KGHSH, CDR2 LQKENI. The CDR3 is CASSLSSGVGYNEQFF. The CDR3 DNA reads TGTGCCAGCTCACTGTCCTCGGGAGTTGGCTACAATGAGCAGTTCTTC.

The V gene is TRBV7-9, the J gene TRBJ1-1; D possibly corresponds to TRBD1 (6 bases). CDR1 and CDR2 (germline): SEHNR, FQNEAQ (reference sequence). The CDR3 loop spans 15 amino acids. Deletions cut 5 bases from V and 3 bases from J, with 16 bases between. CDR3 bases: TGTGCCAGCAGCGGGGGCGGCAGGGAATACACTGAAGCTTTCTTT. Protein: CASSGGGREYTEAFF.

The chain links TRBV7-2 to TRBJ1-4; TRBD1 matches 8 bases. This CDR3 region has 15 residues. Germline V lookup: CDR1 SGHTA, CDR2 FQGNSA. V gave up 0 bases and J gave up 8 bases; unmatched junction bases: 5. In DNA form, the CDR3 reads TGTGCCAGCAGCTTAGCGGACAGGGTGGGAGAAAAACTGTTTTTT. It specifies CASSLADRVGEKLFF.